Each of the 20 T cell receptor beta chains below was sequenced from the same sample in a study of T cell changes during pregnancy in multiple sclerosis. Sequencing was performed with immunoSEQ multiplex PCR; in TCRdb, only in-frame clones are kept and a portion is missing. The table has 91,000 or so clones, under 95% seen once. This specimen consisted of peripheral blood, obtained after pregnancy. These TCRs come from a female donor with multiple sclerosis, enrolled in a pregnancy study.

This sequence joins TRBV19 and TRBJ1-3; perhaps TRBD1 as D (5 bases). With 0 bases removed from V and 0 bases from J, the gap between germline ends came to 18 bases. The germline V gene has CDR1 LNHDA and CDR2 SQIVND (reference sequence). CDR3 length: 19 residues. The CDR3 nucleotides are TGTGCCAGTAGTATAGATCTATGGGGACTCTTCCACTCTGGAAACACCATATATTTT. This codes for CASSIDLWGLFHSGNTIYF.

J is TRBJ2-7 and V is TRBV19; 10 nucleotides match TRBD1. With 5 bases clipped from V and 3 bases from J, the junction kept 4 bases outside the gene matches. The CDR3 runs 14 residues. Germline V gene sequence: CDR1 LNHDA, CDR2 SQIVND (reference sequence). The CDR3 region is CASSFGTGDYEQYF. The CDR3 nucleotides are TGTGCCAGTAGTTTCGGGACAGGGGACTACGAGCAGTACTTC.

V is TRBV11-3 and J is TRBJ2-1; 7 positions match TRBD1. After removal of 0 bases from V and 4 bases from J, the junction contained 9 bases not matched to a gene. The CDR3 has 17 residues. Germline CDR1 is SGHNT and CDR2 is YENEEA. The CDR3 region is CASSLDRLGDSYNEQFF. For the CDR3, the DNA is TGTGCCAGCAGCTTAGATCGATTGGGGGACAGTTACAATGAGCAGTTCTTC.

The genes are TRBV19 and TRBJ2-5; maybe TRBD1 (6 bases). CDR3 length: 13 amino acids. Looked up from germline, CDR1 is LNHDA and CDR2 is SQIVND (reference sequence). Trimming stripped 4 bases from V and 4 bases from J, with 10 bases between. Here the CDR3 reads CASSNRVRETQYF. CDR3 DNA sequence: TGTGCCAGTAGTAACAGGGTACGAGAGACCCAGTACTTC.

The chain combines TRBV4-2 with TRBJ2-7, with 12 bases matching TRBD2. The CDR3 loop spans 16 amino acids. Per the germline V gene, CDR1 is LGHNA and CDR2 is YNFKEQ. Trimming took 0 bases from V and 1 from J; bases not matched to a gene: 1. The CDR3 loop reads CASSQELAGGSYEQYF. The DNA of the CDR3 is TGTGCCAGCAGCCAAGAACTAGCGGGAGGATCCTACGAGCAGTACTTC.

The chain links TRBV28 to TRBJ1-1; a weak D match, TRBD1 (5 bases). The V gene's germline CDR1 is MDHEN and CDR2 SYDVKM. The ends were cut back, 2 bases at V and 0 bases at J, with 10 bases in the middle. The CDR3 covers 15 residues. The CDR3 DNA reads as TGTGCCAGCAGTTTAGGGGGAGGACTGAACACTGAAGCTTTCTTT. Translating it yields CASSLGGGLNTEAFF.

The chain uses TRBV6-5 and TRBJ2-5; possibly TRBD2 for D (7 bases). This CDR3 comprises 14 residues. In germline, CDR1 is MNHEY, CDR2 SVGAGI. V lost 6 bases and J 5 bases, leaving 16 bases between the germline ends. CDR3 nucleotide sequence: TGTGCCAGCAGCGCGACGGGGGGCGGGGAGACCCAGTACTTC. It yields the protein CASSATGGGETQYF.

This sequence joins TRBV7-2 and TRBJ2-1, with 7 bases matching TRBD2. This CDR3 is 12 amino acids long. In germline, CDR1 is SGHTA, CDR2 FQGNSA. V dropped 8 bases and J dropped 8; count of bases not matched to a gene: 6. The CDR3 loop reads CASRAGDYEQFF. The CDR3 DNA sequence: TGTGCCAGCCGGGCGGGAGACTATGAGCAGTTCTTC.

The rearrangement joins TRBV11-2 to TRBJ2-1, with D hard to call. The length of the CDR3 is 11 residues. In germline, CDR1 is SGHAT, CDR2 FQNNGV. V dropped 5 bases and J dropped 11 bases, with 10 bases sitting between them. CDR3 sequence reads: CASSLTPKQFF. CDR3 bases: TGTGCCAGCAGCCTCACACCCAAGCAGTTCTTC.

This chain connects TRBV5-1 to TRBJ2-5; 7 nucleotides line up with TRBD2. The CDR3 runs to 13 residues. Losses at the gene ends were 2 bases for V and 5 bases for J; bases not matched to a gene: 3. Germline CDR1 is SGHRS and CDR2 is YFSETQ. The CDR3 spells CASSFMGGETQYF. DNA for the CDR3: TGCGCCAGCAGCTTCATGGGAGGGGAGACCCAGTACTTC.

This clone occurred once. V is TRBV7-3 and J is TRBJ1-3, with TRBD1 identical over 10 bases. The junction had 12 bases not matched to a gene; V was cut back by 5 bases and J by 8 bases. Germline V gene lookup returns CDR1 SGHTA and CDR2 FQGTGA. There are 16 residues in the CDR3. The CDR3 here is CASSEDRGRPGHTIYF. CDR3 bases: TGTGCCAGCAGCGAAGACAGGGGGCGACCGGGTCACACCATATATTTT.

V and J are TRBV5-1 and TRBJ1-3; 8 bases map to TRBD1. Germline V gene lookup returns CDR1 SGHRS and CDR2 YFSETQ. J lost 2 bases, V lost 4 bases, and 14 bases had no gene match. The CDR3 runs 18 residues. CDR3 coding DNA: TGCGCCAGCAGCCTCGGGACAGGCCCCTTACTGCCTGGAAACACCATATATTTT. It specifies CASSLGTGPLLPGNTIYF.

J is TRBJ1-5 and V is TRBV19; 11 nucleotides align to TRBD1. With V trimmed by 1 base and J by 7 bases, 3 bases remained unmatched. Germline CDR1 reads LNHDA; CDR2 reads SQIVND (reference sequence). The CDR3 has 15 residues. The CDR3 spells CASSIGTGGGQPQHF. The CDR3 DNA is TGTGCCAGTAGTATAGGGACAGGGGGCGGGCAGCCCCAGCATTTT.

The chain carries TRBV28 and TRBJ1-2, with TRBD1 identical over 7 bases. This CDR3 region has 16 residues. The V and J ends lost 8 bases and 4 bases, in that order; junction bases with no gene match: 16. In germline, CDR1 is MDHEN, CDR2 SYDVKM. The DNA of the CDR3 is TGTGCCAGCGGGGCCCTCCGAGGGGGCGCCGGCTATGGCTACACCTTC. It codes for CASGALRGGAGYGYTF.

This clone came up once. CDR3 nucleotide sequence: TGTGCCAGCAGTTTCCTCCAGCGGGAGAGAAACACCGGGGAGCTGTTTTTT. Translated, it gives CASSFLQRERNTGELFF. V usage is TRBV27 and J usage is TRBJ2-2, with 8 bases fitting TRBD2. The germline V gene encodes CDR1 MNHEY and CDR2 SMNVEV (reference sequence). This CDR3 region has 17 residues. V dropped 3 bases and J dropped 2; count of bases not matched to a gene: 8.

This chain connects TRBV6-6 to TRBJ2-3; TRBD1 matches at 9 bases. The CDR3 is made up of 15 amino acids. The ends lost 5 bases at V and 3 bases at J; junction bases unmatched: 6. Germline CDR1 and CDR2: MNHNY and SVGAGI (reference sequence). CDR3 nucleotides: TGTGCCAGCAGTCCGAGGACAGGGGTAACAGATACGCAGTATTTT. It translates to CASSPRTGVTDTQYF.

The V call is TRBV9, the J call TRBJ1-4, with a weak D call TRBD1 (5 bases). V was trimmed by 3 bases and J by 5 bases, leaving 14 bases between them. Germline CDR1 and CDR2: SGDLS and YYNGEE. This CDR3 contains 15 residues. The CDR3 sequence: CASSALWGGNEKLFF. In DNA, the CDR3 is TGTGCCAGCAGCGCTCTATGGGGGGGGAATGAAAAACTGTTTTTT.

The chain has TRBV29-1 and TRBJ1-1; no firm D call. The V gene's germline CDR1 is SQVTM and CDR2 ANQGSEA. V was clipped by 6 bases and J by 5 bases, with 10 bases between them. The CDR3 covers 11 residues. CDR3 protein: CSVRRRTEAFF. The CDR3, as DNA: TGCAGCGTGAGACGGAGAACTGAAGCTTTCTTT.

V is TRBV30 and J is TRBJ2-1, with D perhaps matching TRBD2 (6 bases). V lost 0 bases, J lost 6 bases, and 18 bases lay in between. The CDR3 covers 16 residues. Germline CDR1 and CDR2: GTSNPN and SVGIG (reference sequence). The CDR3 reads CAWSVRVRGLGNEQFF. The DNA for the CDR3 is TGTGCCTGGAGTGTACGGGTGCGGGGCCTAGGCAATGAGCAGTTCTTC. Full variable domain (outside the CDR3, taken from reference TRBV30 and TRBJ2-1): SQTIHQWPATLVQPVGSPLSLECTVEGTSNPNLYWYRQAAGRGLQLLFYSVGIGQISSEVPQNLSASRPQDRQFILSSKKLLLSDSGFYLCAWSVRVRGLGNEQFFGPGTRLTVL.

This chain connects TRBV7-2 to TRBJ1-5; D possibly corresponds to TRBD1 (6 bases). Trimming left V 2 bases short and J 7 bases short, with 15 bases between. This CDR3 is built from 15 residues. Per germline, CDR1 SGHTA and CDR2 FQGNSA. Here the CDR3 reads CASSLFTGKRQPQHF. For the CDR3, the DNA is TGTGCCAGCAGCTTATTCACAGGGAAAAGACAGCCCCAGCATTTT.